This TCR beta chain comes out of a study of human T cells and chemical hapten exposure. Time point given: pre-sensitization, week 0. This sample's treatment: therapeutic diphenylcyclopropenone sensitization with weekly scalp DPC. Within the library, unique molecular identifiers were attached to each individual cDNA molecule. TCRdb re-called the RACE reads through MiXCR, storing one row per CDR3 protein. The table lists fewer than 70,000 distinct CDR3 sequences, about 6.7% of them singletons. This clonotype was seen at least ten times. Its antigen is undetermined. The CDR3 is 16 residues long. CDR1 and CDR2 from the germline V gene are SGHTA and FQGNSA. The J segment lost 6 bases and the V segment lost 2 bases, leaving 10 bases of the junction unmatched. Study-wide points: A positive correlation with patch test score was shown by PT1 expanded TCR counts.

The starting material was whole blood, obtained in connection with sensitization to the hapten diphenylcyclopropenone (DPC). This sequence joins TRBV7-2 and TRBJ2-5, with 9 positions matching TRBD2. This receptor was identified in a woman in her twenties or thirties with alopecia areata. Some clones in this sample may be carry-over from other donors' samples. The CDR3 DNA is TGTGCCAGCAGCTTAATGGGGCGGGGGGGCAAAAAGACCCAGTACTTC. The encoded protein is CASSLMGRGGKKTQYF.